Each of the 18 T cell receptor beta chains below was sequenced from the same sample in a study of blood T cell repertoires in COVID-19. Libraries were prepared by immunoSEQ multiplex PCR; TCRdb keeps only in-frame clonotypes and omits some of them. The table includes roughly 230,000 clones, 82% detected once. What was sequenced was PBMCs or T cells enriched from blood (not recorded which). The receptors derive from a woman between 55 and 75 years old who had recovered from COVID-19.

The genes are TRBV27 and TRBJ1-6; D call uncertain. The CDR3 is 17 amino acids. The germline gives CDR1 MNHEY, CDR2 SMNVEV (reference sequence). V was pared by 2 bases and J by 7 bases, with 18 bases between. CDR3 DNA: TGTGCCAGCAGTTTAAGTTCCGCGGTCGTTGCGAATTCACCCCTCCACTTT. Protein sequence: CASSLSSAVVANSPLHF.

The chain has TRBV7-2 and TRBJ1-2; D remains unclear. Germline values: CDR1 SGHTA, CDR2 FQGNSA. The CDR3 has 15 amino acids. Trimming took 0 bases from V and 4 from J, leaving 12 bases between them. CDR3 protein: CASSLAPGRSYGYTF. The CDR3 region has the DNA TGTGCCAGCAGCTTAGCGCCCGGCAGGTCCTATGGCTACACCTTC.

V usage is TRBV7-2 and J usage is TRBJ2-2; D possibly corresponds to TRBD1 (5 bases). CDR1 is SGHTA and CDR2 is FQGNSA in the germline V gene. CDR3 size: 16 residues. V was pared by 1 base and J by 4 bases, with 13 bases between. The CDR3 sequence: CASSLGNTGVTGELFF. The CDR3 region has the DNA TGTGCCAGCAGCTTAGGTAACACAGGAGTCACCGGGGAGCTGTTTTTT.

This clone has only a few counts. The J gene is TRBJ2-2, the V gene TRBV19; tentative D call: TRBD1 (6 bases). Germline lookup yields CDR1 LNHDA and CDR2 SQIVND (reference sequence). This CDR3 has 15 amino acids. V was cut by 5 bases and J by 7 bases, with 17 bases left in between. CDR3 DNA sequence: TGTGCCAGTAGTCTGCACAGGGCCGGTGACGGGGAGCTGTTTTTT. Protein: CASSLHRAGDGELFF. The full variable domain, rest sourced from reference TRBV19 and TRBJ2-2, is DGGITQSPKYLFRKEGQNVTLSCEQNLNHDAMYWYRQDPGQGLRLIYYSQIVNDFQKGDIAEGYSVSREKKESFPLTVTSAQKNPTAFYLCASSLHRAGDGELFFGEGSRLTVL.

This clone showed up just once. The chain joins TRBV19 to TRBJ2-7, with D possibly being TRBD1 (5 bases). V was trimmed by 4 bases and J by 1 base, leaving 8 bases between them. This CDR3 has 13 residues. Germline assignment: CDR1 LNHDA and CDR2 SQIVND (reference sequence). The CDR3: CASSTGWSYEQYF. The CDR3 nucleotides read TGTGCCAGTAGTACAGGGTGGTCCTACGAGCAGTACTTC.

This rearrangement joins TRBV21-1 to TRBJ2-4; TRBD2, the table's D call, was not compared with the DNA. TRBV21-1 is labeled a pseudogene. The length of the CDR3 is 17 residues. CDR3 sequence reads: CASSKGGSGIAKNIQYF. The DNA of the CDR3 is TGTGCCAGCAGCAAAGGAGGGTCCGGAATAGCCAAAAACATTCAGTACTTC.

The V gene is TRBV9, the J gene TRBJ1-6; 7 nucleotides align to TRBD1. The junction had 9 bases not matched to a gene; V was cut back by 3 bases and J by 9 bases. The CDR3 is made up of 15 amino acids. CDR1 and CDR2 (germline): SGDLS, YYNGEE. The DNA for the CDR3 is TGTGCCAGCAGCGCCCGACAGGGAGAAGGTTCACCCCTCCACTTT. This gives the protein CASSARQGEGSPLHF.

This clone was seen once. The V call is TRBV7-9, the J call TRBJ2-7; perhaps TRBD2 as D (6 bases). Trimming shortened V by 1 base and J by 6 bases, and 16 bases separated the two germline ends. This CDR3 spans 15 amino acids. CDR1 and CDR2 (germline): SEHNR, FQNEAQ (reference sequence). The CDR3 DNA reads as TGTGCCAGCAGCTTAGTGACGGGACTCGCCACCGAGCAGTACTTC. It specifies CASSLVTGLATEQYF. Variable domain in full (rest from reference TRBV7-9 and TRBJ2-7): DTGVSQNPRHKITKRGQNVTFRCDPISEHNRLYWYRQTLGQGPEFLTYFQNEAQLEKSRLLSDRFSAERPKGSFSTLEIQRTEQGDSAMYLCASSLVTGLATEQYFGPGTRLTVT.

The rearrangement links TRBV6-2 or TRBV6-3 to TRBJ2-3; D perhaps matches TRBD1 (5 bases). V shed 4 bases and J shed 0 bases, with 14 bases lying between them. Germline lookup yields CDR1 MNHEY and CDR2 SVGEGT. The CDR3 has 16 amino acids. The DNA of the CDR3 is TGTGCCAGCAGTTTCGGACAAACTCTTAGCACAGATACGCAGTATTTT. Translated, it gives CASSFGQTLSTDTQYF.

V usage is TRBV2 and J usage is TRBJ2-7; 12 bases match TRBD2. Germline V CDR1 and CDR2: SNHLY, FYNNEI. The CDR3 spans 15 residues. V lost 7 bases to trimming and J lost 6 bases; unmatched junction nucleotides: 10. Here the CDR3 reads CASNLAGGSLAEQYF. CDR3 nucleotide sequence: TGTGCCAGCAATCTAGCGGGAGGGTCTCTAGCCGAGCAGTACTTC. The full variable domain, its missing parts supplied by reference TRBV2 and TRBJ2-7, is EPEVTQTPSHQVTQMGQEVILRCVPISNHLYFYWYRQILGQKVEFLVSFYNNEISEKSEIFDDQFSVERPDGSNFTLKIRSTKLEDSAMYFCASNLAGGSLAEQYFGPGTRLTVT.

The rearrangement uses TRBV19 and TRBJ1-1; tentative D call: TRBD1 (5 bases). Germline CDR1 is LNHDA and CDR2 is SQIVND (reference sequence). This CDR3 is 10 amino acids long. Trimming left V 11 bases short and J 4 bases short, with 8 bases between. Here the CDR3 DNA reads TGTGCCCTCGGGGGCACTGAAGCTTTCTTT. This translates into CALGGTEAFF.

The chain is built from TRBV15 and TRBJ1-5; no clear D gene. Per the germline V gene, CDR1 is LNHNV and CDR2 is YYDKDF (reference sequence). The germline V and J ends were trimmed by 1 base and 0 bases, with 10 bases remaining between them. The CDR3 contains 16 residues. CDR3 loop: CATSRGREISNQPQHF. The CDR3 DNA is TGTGCCACCAGCAGAGGGAGGGAAATTAGCAATCAGCCCCAGCATTTT.

For the CDR3, the DNA is TGTGCCAGCAGCCTTCGCTCGAGGGAGAGGACTGAAGCTTTCTTT. Translating it yields CASSLRSRERTEAFF. The rearrangement joins TRBV7-6 to TRBJ1-1; D remains ambiguous. Germline-derived CDR1 and CDR2 are SGHVS and FNYEAQ. The CDR3 consists of 15 residues. Between the trimmed V and J ends, which lost 5 bases and 5 bases, there was a span of 18 bases.

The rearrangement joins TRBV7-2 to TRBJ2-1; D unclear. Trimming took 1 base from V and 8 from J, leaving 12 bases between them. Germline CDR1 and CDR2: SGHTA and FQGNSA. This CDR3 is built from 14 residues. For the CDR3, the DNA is TGTGCCAGCAGCTTAGTAATTCCTGGGCATGAGCAGTTCTTC. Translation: CASSLVIPGHEQFF.

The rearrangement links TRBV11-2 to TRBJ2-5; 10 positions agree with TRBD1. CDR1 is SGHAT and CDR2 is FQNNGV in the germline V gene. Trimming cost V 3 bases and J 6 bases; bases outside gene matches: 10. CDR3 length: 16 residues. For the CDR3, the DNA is TGTGCCAGCAGCTTGACAGGGGGCGGCGGTGATAAGACCCAGTACTTC. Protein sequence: CASSLTGGGGDKTQYF.

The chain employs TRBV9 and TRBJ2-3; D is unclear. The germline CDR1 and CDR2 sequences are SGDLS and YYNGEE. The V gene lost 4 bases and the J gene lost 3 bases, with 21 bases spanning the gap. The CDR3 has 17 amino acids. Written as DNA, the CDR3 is TGTGCCAGCAGCCCACGGCGGCCGGGTGTTTTGACAGATACGCAGTATTTT. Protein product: CASSPRRPGVLTDTQYF.

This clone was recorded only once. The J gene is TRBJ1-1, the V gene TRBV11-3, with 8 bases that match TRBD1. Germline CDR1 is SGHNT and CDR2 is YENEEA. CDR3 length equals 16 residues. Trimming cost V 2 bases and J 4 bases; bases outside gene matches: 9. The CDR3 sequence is CASSLSTGGSGTEAFF. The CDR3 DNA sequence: TGTGCCAGCAGCTTATCCACAGGGGGGAGTGGCACTGAAGCTTTCTTT.

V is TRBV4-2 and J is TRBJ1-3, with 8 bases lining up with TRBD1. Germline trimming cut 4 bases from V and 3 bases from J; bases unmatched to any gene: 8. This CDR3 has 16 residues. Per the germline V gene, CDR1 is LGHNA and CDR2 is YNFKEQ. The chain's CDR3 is CASSRQGKEYGNTIYF. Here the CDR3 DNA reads TGTGCCAGCAGCCGACAGGGGAAGGAGTATGGAAACACCATATATTTT.